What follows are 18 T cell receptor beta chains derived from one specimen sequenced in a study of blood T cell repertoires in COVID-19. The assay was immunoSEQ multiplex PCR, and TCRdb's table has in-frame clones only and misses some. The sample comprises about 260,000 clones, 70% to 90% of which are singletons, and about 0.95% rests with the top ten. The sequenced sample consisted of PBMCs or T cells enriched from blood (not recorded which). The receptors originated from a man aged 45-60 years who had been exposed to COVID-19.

For the CDR3, the DNA is TGCGCCAGCAGCGAACAGGGGGTGTCTAATTCACCCCTCCACTTT. It is translated as CASSEQGVSNSPLHF. This chain connects TRBV5-1 to TRBJ1-6; TRBD1 aligns across 8 bases. There are 15 residues in the CDR3. J was trimmed by 6 bases and V by 4 bases; bases with no gene match: 6. Germline V CDR1 and CDR2: SGHRS, YFSETQ.

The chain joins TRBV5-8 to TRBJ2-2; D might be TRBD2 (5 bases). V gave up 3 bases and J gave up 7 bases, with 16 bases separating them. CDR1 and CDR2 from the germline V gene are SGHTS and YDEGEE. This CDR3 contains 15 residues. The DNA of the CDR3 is TGTGCCAGCAGCTCGGACTGGGGAAGGCACGGGGAGCTGTTTTTT. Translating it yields CASSSDWGRHGELFF.

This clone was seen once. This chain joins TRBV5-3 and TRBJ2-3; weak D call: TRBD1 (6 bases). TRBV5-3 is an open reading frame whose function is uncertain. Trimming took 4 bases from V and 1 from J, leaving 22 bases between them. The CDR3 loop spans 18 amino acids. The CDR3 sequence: CARSVSRVGTLCTDTQYF. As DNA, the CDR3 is TGTGCCAGAAGCGTTTCAAGAGTCGGGACACTGTGCACAGATACGCAGTATTTT.

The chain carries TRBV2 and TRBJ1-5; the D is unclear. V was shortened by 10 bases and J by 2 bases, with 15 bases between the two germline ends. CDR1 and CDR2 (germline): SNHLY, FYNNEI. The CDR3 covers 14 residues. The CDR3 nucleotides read TGTGCCACCAACGGGGTGGGTGGCAATCAGCCCCAGCATTTT. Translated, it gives CATNGVGGNQPQHF. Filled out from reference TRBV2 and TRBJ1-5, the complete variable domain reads EPEVTQTPSHQVTQMGQEVILRCVPISNHLYFYWYRQILGQKVEFLVSFYNNEISEKSEIFDDQFSVERPDGSNFTLKIRSTKLEDSAMYFCATNGVGGNQPQHFGDGTRLSIL.

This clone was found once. CDR3 sequence (DNA): TGCGCCAGCAGCTTGGGGGGGACAGCTGGAAACACCATATATTTT. It encodes CASSLGGTAGNTIYF. This chain connects TRBV5-1 to TRBJ1-3; TRBD1 matches at 7 bases. CDR1 is SGHRS and CDR2 is YFSETQ in the germline V gene. The CDR3 runs to 15 residues. V shed 0 bases and J 2 bases; nucleotides not matched to a gene: 2.

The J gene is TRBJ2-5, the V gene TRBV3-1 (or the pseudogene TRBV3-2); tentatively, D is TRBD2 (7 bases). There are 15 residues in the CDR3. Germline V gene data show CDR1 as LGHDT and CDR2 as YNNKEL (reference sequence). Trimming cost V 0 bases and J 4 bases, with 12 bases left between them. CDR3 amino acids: CASSQEGGGGETQYF. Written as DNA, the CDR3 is TGTGCCAGCAGCCAAGAAGGGGGGGGAGGAGAGACCCAGTACTTC.

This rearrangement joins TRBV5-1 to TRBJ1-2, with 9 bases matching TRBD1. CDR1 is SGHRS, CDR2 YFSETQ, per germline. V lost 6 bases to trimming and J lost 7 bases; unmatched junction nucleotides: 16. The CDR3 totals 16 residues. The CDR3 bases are TGCGCCAGCAACCAAAAGGGAAAACAGGGGGCTTGTGGCTACACCTTC. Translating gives CASNQKGKQGACGYTF.

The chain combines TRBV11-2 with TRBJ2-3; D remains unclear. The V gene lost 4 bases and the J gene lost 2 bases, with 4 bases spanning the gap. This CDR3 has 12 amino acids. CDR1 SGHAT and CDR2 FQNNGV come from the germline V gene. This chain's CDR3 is CASSYNTDTQYF. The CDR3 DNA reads TGTGCCAGCAGCTATAACACAGATACGCAGTATTTT.

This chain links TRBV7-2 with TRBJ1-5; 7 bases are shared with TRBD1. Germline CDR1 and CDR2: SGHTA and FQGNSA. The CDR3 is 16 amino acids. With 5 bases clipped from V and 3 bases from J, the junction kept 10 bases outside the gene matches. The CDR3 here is CASSPTRGTVNQPQHF. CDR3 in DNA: TGTGCCAGCAGCCCAACACGCGGGACAGTCAATCAGCCCCAGCATTTT.

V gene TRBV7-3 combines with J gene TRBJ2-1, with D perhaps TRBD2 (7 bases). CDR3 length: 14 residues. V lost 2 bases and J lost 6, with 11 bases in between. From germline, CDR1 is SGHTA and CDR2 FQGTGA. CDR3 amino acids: CASSLRGAANEQFF. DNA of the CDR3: TGTGCCAGCAGCTTACGGGGGGCCGCCAATGAGCAGTTCTTC.

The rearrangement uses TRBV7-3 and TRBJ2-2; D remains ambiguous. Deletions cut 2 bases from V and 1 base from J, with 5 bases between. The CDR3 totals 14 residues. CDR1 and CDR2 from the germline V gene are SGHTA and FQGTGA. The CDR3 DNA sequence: TGTGCCAGCAGCTTACTACGGAACACCGGGGAGCTGTTTTTT. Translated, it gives CASSLLRNTGELFF.

The CDR3 loop reads CSVGASWYQETQYF. CDR3 sequence (DNA): TGCAGCGTTGGGGCCTCGTGGTACCAAGAGACCCAGTACTTC. The chain combines TRBV29-1 with TRBJ2-5; no firm D call. Trimming cost V 4 bases and J 0 bases, with 12 bases left between them. This CDR3 region has 14 residues. The V gene's germline CDR1 is SQVTM and CDR2 ANQGSEA.

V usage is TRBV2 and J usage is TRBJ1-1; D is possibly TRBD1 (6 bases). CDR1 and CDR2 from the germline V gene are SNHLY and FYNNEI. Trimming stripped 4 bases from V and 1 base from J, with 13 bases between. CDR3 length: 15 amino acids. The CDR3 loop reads CASSVPTGRNTEAFF. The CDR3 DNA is TGTGCCAGCAGTGTACCGACAGGACGGAACACTGAAGCTTTCTTT.

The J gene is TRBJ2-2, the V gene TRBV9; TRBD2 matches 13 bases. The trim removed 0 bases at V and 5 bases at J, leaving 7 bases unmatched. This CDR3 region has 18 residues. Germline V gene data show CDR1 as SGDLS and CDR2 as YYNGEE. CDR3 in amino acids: CASSVARTSGRSTGELFF. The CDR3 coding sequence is TGTGCCAGCAGCGTAGCGAGGACTAGCGGGAGAAGTACCGGGGAGCTGTTTTTT.

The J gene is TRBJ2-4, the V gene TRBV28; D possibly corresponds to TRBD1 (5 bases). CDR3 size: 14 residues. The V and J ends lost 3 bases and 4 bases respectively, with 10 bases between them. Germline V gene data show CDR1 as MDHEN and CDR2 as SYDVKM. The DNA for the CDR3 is TGTGCCAGCAGTTTCCCAGACAGAAAAAACATTCAGTACTTC. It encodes CASSFPDRKNIQYF.

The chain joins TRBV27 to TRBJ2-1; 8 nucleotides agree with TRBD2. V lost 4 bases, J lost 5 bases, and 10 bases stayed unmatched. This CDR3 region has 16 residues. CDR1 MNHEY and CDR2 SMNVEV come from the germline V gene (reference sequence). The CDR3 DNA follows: TGTGCCAGCAGTTCGATTTTCAGCGGGGGTGACAATGAGCAGTTCTTC. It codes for CASSSIFSGGDNEQFF.

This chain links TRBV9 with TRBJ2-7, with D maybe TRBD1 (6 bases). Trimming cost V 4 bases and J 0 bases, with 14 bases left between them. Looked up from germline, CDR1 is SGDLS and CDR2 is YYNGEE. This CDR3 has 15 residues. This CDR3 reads CASSPGQLGSYEQYF. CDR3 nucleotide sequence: TGTGCCAGCAGCCCCGGACAGTTGGGCTCCTACGAGCAGTACTTC. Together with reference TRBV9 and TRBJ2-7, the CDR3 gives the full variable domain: DSGVTQTPKHLITATGQRVTLRCSPRSGDLSVYWYQQSLDQGLQFLIQYYNGEERAKGNILERFSAQQFPDLHSELNLSSLELGDSALYFCASSPGQLGSYEQYFGPGTRLTVT.

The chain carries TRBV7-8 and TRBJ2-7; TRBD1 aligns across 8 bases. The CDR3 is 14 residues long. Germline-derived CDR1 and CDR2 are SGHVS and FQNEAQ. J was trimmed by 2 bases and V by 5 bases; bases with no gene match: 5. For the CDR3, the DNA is TGTGCCAGCAGCAGACGACAGGGGCCCTACGAGCAGTACGTC. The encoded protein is CASSRRQGPYEQYV.